This entry features one TCR beta chain sequence. TCRdb itself ran the RT-PCR reads through MiXCR, one entry per CDR3 protein. The sample shows about 680,000 distinct CDR3 sequences, approximately 14% of them seen only once. Sequencing was carried out using memory CD4+ T cells from blood. This TCR was sampled from a female donor in good health, serving as a healthy control.

In DNA form, the CDR3 reads TGCGCCAGCAGCGGATACGACGGGACACAAACCGGGAGGGAGCAGTTCTTC. Protein: CASSGYDGTQTGREQFF. The chain links TRBV5-1 to TRBJ2-1; TRBD2 might be the D (7 bases). The CDR3 extends over 17 amino acids. V lost 4 bases, J lost 10 bases, and 27 bases lay in between. CDR1 and CDR2 (germline): SGHRS, YFSETQ. Variable domain in full (rest from reference TRBV5-1 and TRBJ2-1): KAGVTQTPRYLIKTRGQQVTLSCSPISGHRSVSWYQQTPGQGLQFLFEYFSETQRNKGNFPGRFSGRQFSNSRSEMNVSTLELGDSALYLCASSGYDGTQTGREQFFGPGTRLTVL.